This TCR beta chain was obtained from a study of Ad26.COV2.S vaccination and SARS-CoV-2 variants. Study-wide context: Dosing was one shot or two shots 56 days apart.

Whole-study findings and limits: Vaccine and placebo recipients had similar non-spike TCR breadth. The analyses of TCR breadth and depth may have understated the size of total T cell responses.

Libraries were prepared by immunoSEQ multiplex PCR; TCRdb keeps only in-frame clonotypes and omits some of them. The sample has approximately 350,000 clones; 80% to 90% are singletons. On this clone itself: Its target is not known.

Treatment reported: 15 to 20 received Ad26.COV2.S at low or high dose, single or two shots; about 5 received placebo; per-sample allocation not given. Sampling was performed 63 days after the first vaccine or placebo injection. The shot given was an Ad26 vector that makes Wuhan-strain SARS-CoV-2 spike. V lost 3 bases and J 1 base, leaving 13 bases between the germline ends. This CDR3 is 15 amino acids long. Germline V gene lookup returns CDR1 SGHDT and CDR2 YYEEEE. The specimen was peripheral blood, collected in a trial of Ad26.COV2.S vaccine versus placebo. This clonotype originated in a person aged 18-65 years who received the Ad26.COV2.S COVID-19 vaccine or a placebo. The V and J genes are TRBV5-6 and TRBJ1-1; no firm D call. CDR3 region: CASSSVDGWNTEAFF. CDR3 DNA sequence: TGTGCCAGCAGCTCGGTCGACGGGTGGAACACTGAAGCTTTCTTT.